A single sample is the source of the 3 T cell receptor beta chains below, sequenced in a study of cytomegalovirus exposure and HLA in healthy donors (dated by TCRdb to about 2017). The method was the immunoSEQ multiplex PCR assay. A mixture of 60 forward primers for TCR Vbeta segments and 13 reverse primers for TCR Jbeta segments was used in the multiplex PCR. The table comes from immuneACCESS by way of TCRdb, which keeps in-frame sequences with V and J called. Part of the clones is missing from these tables; in studies checked, under half for an unresolved V gene and the rest for unknown reasons. The table for this sample lists approximately 210,000 clones; around 79% of them were counted only once. The ten top clones hold roughly 1.6% of the sample. Sequenced material: PBMCs. The origin of the receptors is a woman between 45 and 60 years old in good health and CMV-seronegative.

The count of this clone is one. The rearrangement uses TRBV28 and TRBJ2-5; TRBD2 agrees at 12 bases. In germline, CDR1 is MDHEN, CDR2 SYDVKM. J gave up 5 bases and V 6 bases, and 4 bases lay outside the gene matches. The CDR3 has 14 amino acids. In nucleotides, the CDR3 is TGTGCCAGCAGACCTAGCGGGAGGGTGGAGACCCAGTACTTC. Its protein is CASRPSGRVETQYF.

This CDR3 reads CASSYSGRQGDGYTF. CDR3 sequence (DNA): TGTGCCAGCAGTTACTCGGGTAGGCAGGGGGACGGCTACACCTTC. This chain links TRBV6-6 with TRBJ1-2; 7 bases are a match to TRBD1. From germline, CDR1 is MNHNY and CDR2 SVGAGI (reference sequence). This CDR3 is 15 amino acids long. With 0 bases clipped from V and 8 bases from J, the junction kept 9 bases outside the gene matches.

V gene TRBV19 combines with J gene TRBJ2-2, with TRBD1 matching 10 bases. V was clipped by 5 bases and J by 4 bases; unmatched bases: 13. Germline CDR1 reads LNHDA; CDR2 reads SQIVND (reference sequence). The length of the CDR3 is 18 residues. The CDR3 loop is CASSGIRQGASRTGELFF. The CDR3 DNA sequence: TGTGCCAGTAGTGGGATAAGACAGGGGGCGAGTCGCACCGGGGAGCTGTTTTTT.